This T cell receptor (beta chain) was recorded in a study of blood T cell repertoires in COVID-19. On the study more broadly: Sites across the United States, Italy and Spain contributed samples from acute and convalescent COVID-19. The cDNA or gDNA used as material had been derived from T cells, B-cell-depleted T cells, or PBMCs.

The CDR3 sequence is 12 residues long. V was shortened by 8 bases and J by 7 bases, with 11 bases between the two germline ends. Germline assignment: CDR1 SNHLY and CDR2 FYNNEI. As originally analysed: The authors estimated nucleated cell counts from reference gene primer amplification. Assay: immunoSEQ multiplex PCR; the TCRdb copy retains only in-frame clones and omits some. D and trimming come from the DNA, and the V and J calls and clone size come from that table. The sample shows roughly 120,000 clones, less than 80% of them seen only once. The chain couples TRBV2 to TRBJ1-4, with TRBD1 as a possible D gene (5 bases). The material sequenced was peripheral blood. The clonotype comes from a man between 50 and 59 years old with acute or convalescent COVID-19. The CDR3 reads CASGETAEKLFF. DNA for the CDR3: TGTGCCAGCGGAGAGACAGCTGAAAAACTGTTTTTT.